These 30 T cell receptor beta chains were all obtained from the same sample, sequenced in a study of CD8 T cells in Susac syndrome. The authors reverse transcribed roughly 0.5 to 1 ug RNA with random hexamers. TCRdb fed the immunoSEQ multiplex PCR reads into MiXCR, producing one record per CDR3 protein. The table includes 100,000 to 150,000 distinct CDR3 sequences, about 93% detected once. Material: CD4+ T cells from PBMCs. The receptors come from a human donor in good health.

The rearrangement links TRBV7-2 to TRBJ2-3, with 12 bases matching TRBD2. V was clipped by 3 bases and J by 1 base; unmatched bases: 2. Germline lookup yields CDR1 SGHTA and CDR2 FQGNSA. The CDR3 totals 16 residues. In nucleotides, the CDR3 is TGTGCCAGCAGCTTTCGACTAGCGGGAGGCACAGATACGCAGTATTTT. Protein sequence: CASSFRLAGGTDTQYF.

This clonotype occurred once. This rearrangement joins TRBV19 to TRBJ2-7, with 10 bases identical to TRBD1. The CDR3 runs to 14 residues. The V and J ends lost 4 bases and 2 bases, in that order; junction bases with no gene match: 2. CDR1 is LNHDA and CDR2 is SQIVND in the germline V gene (reference sequence). This chain's CDR3 is CASSTGTGAYEQYF. Written as DNA, the CDR3 is TGTGCCAGTAGTACCGGGACAGGGGCCTACGAGCAGTACTTC. The whole variable domain, filled in from reference TRBV19 and TRBJ2-7, reads DGGITQSPKYLFRKEGQNVTLSCEQNLNHDAMYWYRQDPGQGLRLIYYSQIVNDFQKGDIAEGYSVSREKKESFPLTVTSAQKNPTAFYLCASSTGTGAYEQYFGPGTRLTVT.

This chain joins TRBV18 and TRBJ1-6, with D tentatively TRBD1 (5 bases). Trimming stripped 4 bases from V and 14 bases from J, with 18 bases between. Germline V lookup: CDR1 KGHSH, CDR2 LQKENI. This CDR3 contains 14 residues. The CDR3 sequence is CASSLRGQQITLHF. The DNA for the CDR3 is TGTGCCAGCTCACTTAGGGGCCAGCAAATCACCCTCCACTTT.

In its sample, this clonotype was seen a few times. Sequence at one end of the junction differs from germline and may be a read error. This CDR3 is CASSLGRYNEQFF. The DNA for the CDR3 is TGTGCTAGCAGCTTGGGCCGTTACAATGAGCAGTTCTTC. V is TRBV7-7 and J is TRBJ2-1; D call uncertain. Germline assignment: CDR1 SSHAT and CDR2 FNYEAQ (reference sequence). The CDR3 runs 13 residues.

V and J are TRBV30 and TRBJ2-1; D perhaps matches TRBD2 (6 bases). The CDR3 loop spans 13 amino acids. The V gene's germline CDR1 is GTSNPN and CDR2 SVGIG (reference sequence). Trimming removed 3 bases at V and 9 bases at J, with 15 bases between. CDR3 DNA sequence: TGTGCCTGGAGCAGGGCCCTGGGACTTGAGCAGTTCTTC. It yields the protein CAWSRALGLEQFF. The full variable domain, rest sourced from reference TRBV30 and TRBJ2-1, is SQTIHQWPATLVQPVGSPLSLECTVEGTSNPNLYWYRQAAGRGLQLLFYSVGIGQISSEVPQNLSASRPQDRQFILSSKKLLLSDSGFYLCAWSRALGLEQFFGPGTRLTVL.

The chain links TRBV19 to TRBJ2-1, with 7 bases that match TRBD1. The CDR3 covers 16 residues. V lost 5 bases to trimming and J lost 7 bases; unmatched junction nucleotides: 14. The V gene's germline CDR1 is LNHDA and CDR2 SQIVND (reference sequence). The CDR3 bases are TGTGCCAGTAGTCTCTACTCGACAGGGATGCGTAATGAGCAGTTCTTC. Translation gives CASSLYSTGMRNEQFF. Supplemented by reference TRBV19 and TRBJ2-1, the full variable domain reads DGGITQSPKYLFRKEGQNVTLSCEQNLNHDAMYWYRQDPGQGLRLIYYSQIVNDFQKGDIAEGYSVSREKKESFPLTVTSAQKNPTAFYLCASSLYSTGMRNEQFFGPGTRLTVL.

The genes are TRBV5-1 and TRBJ1-1, with TRBD1 as a possible D gene (6 bases). Germline CDR1 and CDR2: SGHRS and YFSETQ. This CDR3 is 15 amino acids long. Trimming shortened V by 4 bases and J by 0 bases, and 13 bases separated the two germline ends. The DNA of the CDR3 is TGCGCCAGCAGCGTCCGGACAGCTATGAACACTGAAGCTTTCTTT. Its translation: CASSVRTAMNTEAFF.

This clonotype came up once. CDR3 sequence (DNA): TGTGCCAGCAGCTCCTTGGGAGGGTTCGATGAGCAGTTCTTC. Translating it yields CASSSLGGFDEQFF. J is TRBJ2-1 and V is TRBV11-3, with 7 bases matching TRBD2. The CDR3 sequence is 14 residues long. Germline V gene data show CDR1 as SGHNT and CDR2 as YENEEA. V lost 4 bases to trimming and J lost 8 bases; unmatched junction nucleotides: 8.

V gene TRBV6-8 combines with J gene TRBJ1-2; a possible D gene is TRBD1 (6 bases). Trimming stripped 6 bases from V and 2 bases from J, with 19 bases between. Germline lookup yields CDR1 MNHGY and CDR2 SAAAGT. The CDR3 loop spans 16 amino acids. The DNA for the CDR3 is TGTGCCAGCAGCCAAGCACCAGGGGACAAGAACTATGGCTACACCTTC. It specifies CASSQAPGDKNYGYTF.

This clonotype was seen once. This rearrangement joins TRBV3-1 to TRBJ2-7; D remains ambiguous. The germline V gene encodes CDR1 LGHDT and CDR2 YNNKEL (reference sequence). The CDR3 runs to 13 residues. The germline V and J ends were trimmed by 8 bases and 1 base, with 12 bases remaining between them. CDR3 loop: CASAPSPSYEQYF. The DNA for the CDR3 is TGTGCCAGCGCTCCGAGCCCATCCTACGAGCAGTACTTC.

The rearrangement links TRBV29-1 to TRBJ2-1, with 8 bases fitting TRBD1. V gave up 2 bases and J gave up 7 bases; unmatched junction bases: 10. Germline V gives CDR1 SQVTM, CDR2 ANQGSEA. The CDR3 sequence is 15 residues long. Here the CDR3 reads CSVEPDRVQRNEQFF. The CDR3 nucleotides read TGCAGCGTTGAACCGGACAGGGTTCAGCGGAATGAGCAGTTCTTC.

This clonotype was counted a single time. V usage is TRBV7-9 and J usage is TRBJ2-1; 8 nucleotides line up with TRBD1. Per the germline V gene, CDR1 is SEHNR and CDR2 is FQNEAQ (reference sequence). The trim removed 4 bases at V and 4 bases at J, leaving 6 bases unmatched. This CDR3 is 15 amino acids long. Here the CDR3 reads CASSSPGGQYNEQFF. The CDR3 DNA follows: TGTGCCAGCAGCTCCCCAGGGGGCCAATACAATGAGCAGTTCTTC.

The V call is TRBV3-1, the J call TRBJ2-1; D call uncertain. This CDR3 is 14 amino acids long. Trimming removed 2 bases from V and 6 bases from J, with 11 bases in between. Germline V gives CDR1 LGHDT, CDR2 YNNKEL (reference sequence). CDR3 region: CASSQTLASNEQFF. In nucleotides, the CDR3 is TGTGCCAGCAGCCAAACGTTAGCATCCAATGAGCAGTTCTTC.

The chain uses TRBV5-4 and TRBJ2-1, with 7 positions matching TRBD2. The trim removed 5 bases at V and 6 bases at J, leaving 5 bases unmatched. This CDR3 is built from 13 residues. The germline V gene encodes CDR1 SGHNT and CDR2 YYREEE (reference sequence). The CDR3 bases are TGTGCCAGCAGGGGGGGACTAATCAATGAGCAGTTCTTC. The encoded protein is CASRGGLINEQFF.

The genes are TRBV10-3 and TRBJ2-4; weak D call: TRBD2 (6 bases). Germline V gene lookup returns CDR1 ENHRY and CDR2 SYGVKD. Trimming removed 3 bases from V and 7 bases from J, with 13 bases in between. CDR3 length: 14 amino acids. CDR3 region: CAISERELGNIQYF. As DNA, the CDR3 is TGTGCCATCAGTGAACGGGAGCTTGGGAACATTCAGTACTTC.

The V gene is TRBV7-6, the J gene TRBJ2-7, with D perhaps assigned TRBD1 or TRBD2 (5 bases each). V dropped 3 bases and J dropped 2 bases, with 23 bases sitting between them. CDR3 length equals 18 residues. In germline, CDR1 is SGHVS, CDR2 FNYEAQ. In DNA form, the CDR3 reads TGTGCCAGCAGCTTTTCGCCCACTTGGGGGACGGCTGCCTACGAGCAGTACTTC. It is translated as CASSFSPTWGTAAYEQYF.

The V gene is TRBV25-1, the J gene TRBJ1-1; TRBD1 matches at 8 bases. CDR3 length equals 15 residues. V shed 3 bases, J shed 4 bases, and the junction held 7 bases outside the gene matches. Germline assignment: CDR1 MGHDK and CDR2 SYGVNS. CDR3 loop: CASSDTGGASTEAFF. The DNA for the CDR3 is TGTGCCAGCAGTGATACAGGGGGTGCGAGCACTGAAGCTTTCTTT. The full variable domain, rest sourced from reference TRBV25-1 and TRBJ1-1, is EADIYQTPRYLVIGTGKKITLECSQTMGHDKMYWYQQDPGMELHLIHYSYGVNSTEKGDLSSESTVSRIRTEHFPLTLESARPSHTSQYLCASSDTGGASTEAFFGQGTRLTVV.

V and J are TRBV6-5 and TRBJ2-5; 7 nucleotides align to TRBD2. V lost 2 bases and J lost 2; bases outside the gene matches: 8. CDR3 length: 16 amino acids. The V gene's germline CDR1 is MNHEY and CDR2 SVGAGI. The CDR3 DNA reads TGTGCCAGCAGTTACGGGCTAGCGGTCACACAAGAGACCCAGTACTTC. It specifies CASSYGLAVTQETQYF.

The chain carries TRBV4-2 and TRBJ1-6; weak D call: TRBD1 (5 bases). Deletions cut 0 bases from V and 9 bases from J, with 33 bases between. Germline V gene sequence: CDR1 LGHNA, CDR2 YNFKEQ. The length of the CDR3 is 22 residues. The CDR3 sequence is CASSQENERASGRLTGGSPLHF. Here the CDR3 DNA reads TGTGCCAGCAGCCAAGAAAATGAGCGAGCCTCGGGACGCTTAACCGGGGGTTCACCCCTCCACTTT.

At least ten counts were recorded for this clonotype. One end of the junction fails to match germline, which may point to a read error. The gene calls are TRBV5-1 and TRBJ2-5; D not certain. The CDR3 length is 11 residues. Germline lookup yields CDR1 SGHRS and CDR2 YFSETQ. Written as DNA, the CDR3 is TGTGCCAGCAGCCTCCAAGAGACCCAGTACTTC. Translated, it gives CASSLQETQYF.

This clonotype has only one observation. This chain uses TRBV4-2 with TRBJ2-1; possible D gene TRBD1, 6 bases. CDR1 and CDR2 from the germline V gene are LGHNA and YNFKEQ. The CDR3 contains 13 residues. The V and J ends lost 4 bases and 8 bases respectively, with 12 bases between them. CDR3 sequence (DNA): TGTGCCAGCAGCCCAGGGGTTGGCGATGAGCAGTTCTTC. It yields the protein CASSPGVGDEQFF.

The chain combines TRBV19 with TRBJ2-1; 10 bases line up with TRBD2. Germline assignment: CDR1 LNHDA and CDR2 SQIVND (reference sequence). This CDR3 comprises 15 residues. Unmatched junction bases numbered 4, after V lost 6 bases and J lost 2 bases. This chain's CDR3 is CASSVTSGTYNEQFF. In DNA, the CDR3 is TGTGCCAGTAGCGTCACTAGCGGGACCTACAATGAGCAGTTCTTC.

The chain links TRBV9 to TRBJ2-6; no reliable D call. CDR1 and CDR2 (germline): SGDLS, YYNGEE. Trimming cost V 4 bases and J 0 bases, with 11 bases left between them. This CDR3 is 16 amino acids long. In nucleotides, the CDR3 is TGTGCCAGCAGCCCACGTAGCTACTCTGGGGCCAACGTCCTGACTTTC. Its protein product is CASSPRSYSGANVLTF.

This chain links TRBV20-1 with TRBJ2-7; 9 bases are a match to TRBD2. V dropped 1 base and J dropped 1; count of bases not matched to a gene: 5. The CDR3 length is 15 residues. Germline lookup yields CDR1 DFQATT and CDR2 SNEGSKA (reference sequence). The CDR3 DNA is TGCAGTGCTAGAGTCCCCCTAGCGGGGTCCTACGAGCAGTACTTC. Protein sequence: CSARVPLAGSYEQYF.

The chain joins TRBV20-1 to TRBJ2-5; D call uncertain. Germline assignment: CDR1 DFQATT and CDR2 SNEGSKA (reference sequence). V was shortened by 1 base and J by 7 bases, with 10 bases between the two germline ends. This CDR3 has 12 amino acids. CDR3 region: CSARGGIGTQYF. Written as DNA, the CDR3 is TGCAGTGCTAGAGGGGGAATTGGGACCCAGTACTTC.

The chain couples TRBV3-1 to TRBJ1-5; D possibly corresponds to TRBD1 (5 bases). Trimming stripped 5 bases from V and 2 bases from J, with 13 bases between. Germline V gene lookup returns CDR1 LGHDT and CDR2 YNNKEL (reference sequence). The CDR3 runs 15 residues. The CDR3 sequence: CASSWDATGNQPQHF. CDR3 DNA sequence: TGTGCCAGCAGCTGGGACGCGACCGGCAATCAGCCCCAGCATTTT.

The chain employs TRBV20-1 and TRBJ2-3; 7 bases align to TRBD1. The germline V gene has CDR1 DFQATT and CDR2 SNEGSKA (reference sequence). The CDR3 runs 13 residues. After removal of 3 bases from V and 3 bases from J, the junction contained 3 bases not matched to a gene. The CDR3 is CSARVQGTDTQYF. As DNA, the CDR3 is TGCAGTGCTAGGGTACAGGGGACAGATACGCAGTATTTT.

This sequence joins TRBV5-1 and TRBJ1-5; no clear D gene. Trimming removed 1 base from V and 10 bases from J, with 12 bases in between. This CDR3 is 13 amino acids long. Germline CDR1 is SGHRS and CDR2 is YFSETQ. The CDR3 DNA is TGCGCCAGCAGCTTGACTGTCGGGGATCCCCAGCATTTT. This sequence encodes CASSLTVGDPQHF.

This sequence joins TRBV6-5 and TRBJ1-2; 9 bases are a match to TRBD1. The CDR3 has 13 amino acids. Trimming cost V 6 bases and J 8 bases; bases outside gene matches: 7. Germline values: CDR1 MNHEY, CDR2 SVGAGI. DNA for the CDR3: TGTGCCAGCAGCACGGGACAGGGTGACGGCTACACCTTC. It codes for CASSTGQGDGYTF.

The chain joins TRBV12-3 or TRBV12-4 to TRBJ2-3, with 7 bases that match TRBD2. With 9 bases clipped from V and 5 bases from J, the junction kept 20 bases outside the gene matches. The CDR3 consists of 17 residues. The CDR3 loop reads CASHHKRMGGPRDTQYF. CDR3 coding DNA: TGTGCCAGTCATCATAAGCGGATGGGAGGGCCCAGAGATACGCAGTATTTT.